This TCR beta chain was found in a study of OX40 agonist ivuxolimab in advanced cancers. At the level of the whole study: Ivuxolimab was a fully human IgG2 agonistic monoclonal antibody targeting the costimulatory receptor OX40 (CD134). Intravenous ivuxolimab was administered to patients every 2 weeks at six dose levels: 0.01, 0.1, 0.3, 1.5, 3 and 10 mg/kg. Of the 50 to 55 patients in dose escalation, about 20 had hepatocellular carcinoma, approximately 15 had melanoma, 9 had renal cell carcinoma and 9 had head and neck cancer. In the dose-escalation cohort, more than 75% of patients were male, and the mean age was approximately 60 years, with a range of about 23 to 85. Patients were allowed to have had prior anti-PD-1, anti-PD-L1 or anti-CTLA-4 therapy, and more than 35% of the dose-escalation patients had been treated with checkpoint inhibitors. Partial responses were achieved by three dose-escalation patients, of whom one had hepatocellular carcinoma and two had cutaneous melanoma. The purpose of peripheral TCRbeta sequencing was to test whether ivuxolimab changed TCR sequence diversity and led to clonal T-cell expansion. The paper describes the monotherapy dose-escalation part (N of about 55 patients) of the phase I trial of ivuxolimab. Study-wide findings and limitations: At doses of 0.1 to 3.0 mg/kg, clonal expansion of both CD4+ and CD8+ T cells in blood was seen between baseline and week 6. Low levels of normalized T-cell clonal expansion were also seen in some patients who did not respond. After ivuxolimab, CD8+ T cells had more expanded clones than CD4+ T cells on average. The antigen specificity of the clonally expanded peripheral T cells was not determined. In the 0.1-3.0 mg/kg groups, partial responders had among the lowest normalized peripheral clonal expansion, particularly in CD8+ T cells.

This clone was picked up one time. Its antigen is unknown. No base quality information exists; no much larger clone differs at one position. The trial excluded patients who had a history of autoimmune disease or were on systemic immunosuppression. In every dose cohort, peripheral blood was drawn for TCR sequencing at baseline, cycle 4 day 1, and cycle 7 day 1. The samples were taken from a phase I, first-in-human, multicenter, open-label dose-escalation trial of ivuxolimab. Adults with locally advanced or metastatic head and neck squamous cell, hepatocellular, melanoma or renal cell carcinoma were enrolled in the trial. Before TCR sequencing, CD4+ T cells and CD8+ T cells from peripheral blood were sorted into separate populations. Genomic DNA was extracted from sorted cells for sequencing of the TCRbeta CDR3 region. The immunoSEQ Assay was used for sequencing of TCRbeta CDR3 regions. TCRdb carries this immuneACCESS record with in-frame sequences only. Its versions omit some clonotypes, under half of them owing to an unresolved V gene in the studies checked, with the rest unexplained. The sample data list tens of thousands of clones, and 84% of these were observed just once. 5.5% to 7.5% of the sample is held by the ten biggest clonotypes.

The material was CD4+ or CD8+ T cells sorted from blood, obtained in a trial of the OX40 agonist ivuxolimab. The clonotype was recovered from an adult with an advanced solid tumor such as melanoma, head and neck, liver or kidney cancer.

Read as DNA, the sequence is TGTGCCTGGAGTGTAAGAAGGGGGAACGAGCAGTACTTC. This gives the protein CAWSVRRGNEQYF. Rearrangement joined TRBV30 to TRBJ2-7; the D gene is perhaps TRBD1, from 6 matching bases. The CDR3, from cysteine to phenylalanine, totals 13 residues. The sequence is cut down to CDR3 DNA, 39 bases in frame from base 1. The germline V gene (reference sequence) gives CDR1 as GTSNPN and CDR2 as SVGIG. V lost 0 bases and J lost 5 bases; the stretch between them is 11 bases long.